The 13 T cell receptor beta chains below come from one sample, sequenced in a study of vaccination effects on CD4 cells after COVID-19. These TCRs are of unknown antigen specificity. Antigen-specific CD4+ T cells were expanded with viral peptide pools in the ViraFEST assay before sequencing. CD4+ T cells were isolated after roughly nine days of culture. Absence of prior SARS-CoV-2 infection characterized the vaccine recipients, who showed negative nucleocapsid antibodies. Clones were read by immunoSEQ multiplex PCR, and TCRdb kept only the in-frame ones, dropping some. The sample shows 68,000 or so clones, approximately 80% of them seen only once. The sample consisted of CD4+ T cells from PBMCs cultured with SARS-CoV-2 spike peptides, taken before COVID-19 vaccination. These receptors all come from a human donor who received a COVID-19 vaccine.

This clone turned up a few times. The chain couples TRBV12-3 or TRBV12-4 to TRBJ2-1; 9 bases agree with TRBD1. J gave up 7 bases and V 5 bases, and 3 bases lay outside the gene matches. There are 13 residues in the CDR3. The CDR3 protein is CASSKTGGNEQFF. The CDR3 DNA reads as TGTGCCAGCAGTAAGACAGGGGGGAATGAGCAGTTCTTC.

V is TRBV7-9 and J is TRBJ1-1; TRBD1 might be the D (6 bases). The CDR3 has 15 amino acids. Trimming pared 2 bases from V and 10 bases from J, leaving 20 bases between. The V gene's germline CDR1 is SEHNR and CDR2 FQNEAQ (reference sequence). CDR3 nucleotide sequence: TGTGCCAGCAGCTTAAGGGGGTATGGGTTCGTTGGAGCTTTCTTT. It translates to CASSLRGYGFVGAFF.

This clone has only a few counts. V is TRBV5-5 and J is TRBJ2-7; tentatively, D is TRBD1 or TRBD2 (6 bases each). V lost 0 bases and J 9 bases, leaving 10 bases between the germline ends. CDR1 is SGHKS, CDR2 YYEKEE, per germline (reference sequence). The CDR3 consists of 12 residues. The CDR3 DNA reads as TGTGCCAGCAGCTTGGCCGGGGGCTGGCAGTACGTC. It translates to CASSLAGGWQYV.

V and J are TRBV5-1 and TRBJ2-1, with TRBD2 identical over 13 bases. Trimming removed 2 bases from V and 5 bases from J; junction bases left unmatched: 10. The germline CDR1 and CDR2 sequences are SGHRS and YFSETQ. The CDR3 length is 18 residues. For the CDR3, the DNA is TGCGCCAGCAGCTTTATCGGGCGACTAGCGGGGGGTCACAATGAGCAGTTCTTC. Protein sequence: CASSFIGRLAGGHNEQFF.

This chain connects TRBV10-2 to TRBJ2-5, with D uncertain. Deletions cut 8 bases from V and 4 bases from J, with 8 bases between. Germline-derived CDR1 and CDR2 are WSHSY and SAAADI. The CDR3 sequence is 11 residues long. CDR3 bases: TGCGCCAGCGGTACGGGAGAGACCCAGTACTTC. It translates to CASGTGETQYF.

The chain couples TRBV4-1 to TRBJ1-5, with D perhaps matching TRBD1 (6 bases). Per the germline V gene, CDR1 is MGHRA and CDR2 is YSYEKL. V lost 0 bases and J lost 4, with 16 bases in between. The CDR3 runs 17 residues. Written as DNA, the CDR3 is TGCGCCAGCAGCCAAGATCCCCAGGTTCAGGGGAATCAGCCCCAGCATTTT. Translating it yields CASSQDPQVQGNQPQHF.

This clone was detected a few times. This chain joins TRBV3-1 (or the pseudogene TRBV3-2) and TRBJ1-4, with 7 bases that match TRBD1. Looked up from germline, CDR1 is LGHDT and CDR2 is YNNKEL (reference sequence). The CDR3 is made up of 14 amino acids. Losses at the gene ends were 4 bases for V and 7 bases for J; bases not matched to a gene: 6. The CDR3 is CASSLWGQREKLFF. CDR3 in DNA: TGTGCCAGCAGCCTCTGGGGACAGCGTGAAAAACTGTTTTTT.

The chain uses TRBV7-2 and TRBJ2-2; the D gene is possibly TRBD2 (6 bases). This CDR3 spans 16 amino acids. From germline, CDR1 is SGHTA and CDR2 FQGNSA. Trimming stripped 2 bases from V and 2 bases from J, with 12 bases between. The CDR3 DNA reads TGTGCCAGCAGCTTACTCGGACTACAAAACACCGGGGAGCTGTTTTTT. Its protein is CASSLLGLQNTGELFF.

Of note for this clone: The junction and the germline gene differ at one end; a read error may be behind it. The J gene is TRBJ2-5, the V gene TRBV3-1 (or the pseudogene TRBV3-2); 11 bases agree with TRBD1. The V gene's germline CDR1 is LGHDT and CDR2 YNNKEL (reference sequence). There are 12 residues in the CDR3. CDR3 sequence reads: CASSYGSGQGDF. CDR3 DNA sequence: TGTGCCAGCAGCTACGGTTCGGGACAGGGGGACTTC.

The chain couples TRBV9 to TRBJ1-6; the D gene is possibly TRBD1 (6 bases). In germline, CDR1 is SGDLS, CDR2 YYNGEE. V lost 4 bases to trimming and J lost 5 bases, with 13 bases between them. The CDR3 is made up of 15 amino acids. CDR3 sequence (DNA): TGTGCCAGCAGCCTCCAGGGGTGGGATAATTCACCCCTCCACTTT. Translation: CASSLQGWDNSPLHF.

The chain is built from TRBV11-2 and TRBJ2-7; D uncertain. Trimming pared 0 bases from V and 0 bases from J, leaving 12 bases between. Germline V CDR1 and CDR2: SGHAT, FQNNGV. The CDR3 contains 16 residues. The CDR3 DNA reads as TGTGCCAGCAGCTTAGATCAAGTCAGCTTCTCCTACGAGCAGTACGTC. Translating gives CASSLDQVSFSYEQYV.

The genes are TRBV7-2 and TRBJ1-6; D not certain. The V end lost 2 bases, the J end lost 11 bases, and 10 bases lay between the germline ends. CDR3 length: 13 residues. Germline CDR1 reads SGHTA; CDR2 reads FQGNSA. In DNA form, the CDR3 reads TGTGCCAGCAGCTTACCAGGTTTGGCACCCCTCCACTTT. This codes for CASSLPGLAPLHF.

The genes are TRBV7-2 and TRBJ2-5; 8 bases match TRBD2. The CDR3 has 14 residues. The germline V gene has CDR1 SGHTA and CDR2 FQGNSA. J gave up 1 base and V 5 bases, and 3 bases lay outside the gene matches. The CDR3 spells CASSGRGVQETQYF. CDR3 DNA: TGTGCCAGCAGCGGGCGGGGGGTCCAAGAGACCCAGTACTTC.